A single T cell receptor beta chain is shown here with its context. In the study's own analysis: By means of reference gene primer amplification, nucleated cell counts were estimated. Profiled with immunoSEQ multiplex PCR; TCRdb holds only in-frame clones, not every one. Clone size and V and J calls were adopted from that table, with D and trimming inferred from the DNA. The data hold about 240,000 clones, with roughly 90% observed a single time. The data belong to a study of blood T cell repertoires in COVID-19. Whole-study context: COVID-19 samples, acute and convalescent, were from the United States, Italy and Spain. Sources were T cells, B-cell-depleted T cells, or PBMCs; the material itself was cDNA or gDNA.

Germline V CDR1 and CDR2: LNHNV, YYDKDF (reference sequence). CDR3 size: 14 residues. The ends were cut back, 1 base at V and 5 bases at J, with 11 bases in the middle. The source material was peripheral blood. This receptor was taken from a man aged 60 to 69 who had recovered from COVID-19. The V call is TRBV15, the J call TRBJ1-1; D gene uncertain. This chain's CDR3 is CATSRVLGRTEAFF. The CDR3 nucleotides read TGTGCCACCAGCAGAGTCTTGGGGAGGACTGAAGCTTTCTTT.